Included here is one T cell receptor (beta chain) sequence, with context. The sample is drawn from a study of control samples from healthy donors and cancer patients. Sequenced by immunoSEQ multiplex PCR; TCRdb stores in-frame clones only, minus some. The sample includes 130,000 or so clones, roughly 91% of them seen just once. Germline V gene sequence: CDR1 SQVTM, CDR2 ANQGSEA. The CDR3 covers 13 residues. V lost 7 bases and J lost 4, with 16 bases in between. The sample was blood. This clonotype originated in a man aged 40-55 years in good health. The chain joins TRBV29-1 to TRBJ1-2; D may be TRBD1 (6 bases). The CDR3, as DNA: TGCAGCGCAATCAACAGGGATGGCTATGGCTACACCTTC. Its translation: CSAINRDGYGYTF.